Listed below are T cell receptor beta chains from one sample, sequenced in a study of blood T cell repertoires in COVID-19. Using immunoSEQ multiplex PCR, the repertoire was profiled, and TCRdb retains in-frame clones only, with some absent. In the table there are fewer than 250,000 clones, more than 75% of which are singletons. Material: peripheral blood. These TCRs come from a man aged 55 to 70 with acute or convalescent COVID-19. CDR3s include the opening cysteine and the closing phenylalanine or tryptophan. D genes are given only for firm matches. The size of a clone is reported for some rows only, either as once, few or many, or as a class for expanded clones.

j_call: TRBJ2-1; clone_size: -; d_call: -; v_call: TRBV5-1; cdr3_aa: CASSLDQGIAYNEQFF; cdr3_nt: TGCGCCAGCAGCTTGGATCAGGGGATCGCCTACAATGAGCAGTTCTTC
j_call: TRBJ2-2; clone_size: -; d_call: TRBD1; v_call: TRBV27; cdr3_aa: CASSFLVGTGLNTGELFF; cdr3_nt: TGTGCCAGCAGTTTCCTGGTCGGGACAGGGCTCAACACCGGGGAGCTGTTTTTT
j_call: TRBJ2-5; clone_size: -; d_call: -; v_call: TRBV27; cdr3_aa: CASSGRGNPGQETQYF; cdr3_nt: TGTGCCAGCAGTGGCAGGGGCAACCCGGGGCAAGAGACCCAGTACTTC
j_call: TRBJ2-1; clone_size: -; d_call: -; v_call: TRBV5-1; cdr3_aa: CASSDGQLRDEQFF; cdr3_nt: TGCGCCAGCAGCGACGGACAGCTTCGCGATGAGCAGTTCTTC
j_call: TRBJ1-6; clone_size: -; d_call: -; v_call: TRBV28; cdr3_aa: CASSFSVNSPLHF; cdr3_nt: TGTGCCAGCAGTTTCAGCGTTAATTCACCCCTCCACTTT
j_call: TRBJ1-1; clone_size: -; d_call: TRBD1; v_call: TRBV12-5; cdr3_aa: CASGEGQPNTEAFF; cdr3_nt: TGTGCTAGTGGTGAGGGACAGCCGAACACTGAAGCTTTCTTT
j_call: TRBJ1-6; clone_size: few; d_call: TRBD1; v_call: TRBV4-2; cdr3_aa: CASSQQVQTSTGGSSPLHF; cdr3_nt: TGTGCCAGCAGCCAACAGGTACAAACGTCGACAGGGGGCAGTTCACCCCTCCACTTT
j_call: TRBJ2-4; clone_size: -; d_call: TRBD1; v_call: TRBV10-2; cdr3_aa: CASSESSGQGRPKNIQYF; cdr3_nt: TGCGCCAGCAGTGAGTCGTCGGGACAGGGGAGACCCAAAAACATTCAGTACTTC
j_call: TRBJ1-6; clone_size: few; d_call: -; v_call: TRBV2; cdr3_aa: CASSVGPHGSPLHF; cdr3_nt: TGTGCCAGCAGTGTCGGTCCGCACGGTTCACCCCTCCACTTT
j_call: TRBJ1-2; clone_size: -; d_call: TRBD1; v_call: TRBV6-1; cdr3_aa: CASSEGQPGLYGYTF; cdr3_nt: TGTGCCAGCAGTGAGGGACAGCCTGGGCTCTATGGCTACACCTTC
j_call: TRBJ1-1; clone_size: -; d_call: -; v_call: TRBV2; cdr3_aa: CASSVDTNTEAFF; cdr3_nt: TGTGCCAGCAGTGTCGACACGAACACTGAAGCTTTCTTT
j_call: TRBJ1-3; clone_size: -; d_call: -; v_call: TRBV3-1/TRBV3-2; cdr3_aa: CASSPNLDFGNTIYF; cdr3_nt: TGTGCCAGCAGCCCAAACTTGGACTTTGGAAACACCATATATTTT
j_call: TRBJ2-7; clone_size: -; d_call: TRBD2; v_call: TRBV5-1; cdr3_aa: CASSPTGLGYEQYF; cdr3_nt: TGCGCCAGCAGCCCAACGGGACTAGGATACGAGCAGTACTTC
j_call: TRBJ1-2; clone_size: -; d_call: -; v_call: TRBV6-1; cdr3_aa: CASSEEWVRTF; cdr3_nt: TGTGCCAGCAGTGAAGAGTGGGTCAGGACCTTC
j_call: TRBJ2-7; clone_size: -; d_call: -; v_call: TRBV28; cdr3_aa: CASSSGTLYEQYF; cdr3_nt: TGTGCCAGCAGCTCCGGGACACTCTACGAGCAGTACTTC
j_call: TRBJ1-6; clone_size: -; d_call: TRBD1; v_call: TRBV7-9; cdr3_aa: CASSSMTGRNSPLHF; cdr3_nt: TGTGCCAGCAGCTCAATGACAGGGCGAAATTCACCCCTCCACTTT
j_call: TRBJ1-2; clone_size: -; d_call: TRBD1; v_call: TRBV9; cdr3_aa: CASSVGDRGLASHGYTF; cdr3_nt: TGTGCCAGCAGCGTAGGGGACAGGGGTCTAGCGTCCCATGGCTACACCTTC
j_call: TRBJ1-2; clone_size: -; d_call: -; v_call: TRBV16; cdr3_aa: CASSQDGGQVYGYTF; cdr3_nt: TGTGCCAGCAGCCAGGACGGGGGGCAGGTCTATGGCTACACCTTC
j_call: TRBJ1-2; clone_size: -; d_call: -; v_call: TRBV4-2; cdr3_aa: CASSQDPKGDYGYTF; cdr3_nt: TGTGCCAGCAGCCAAGATCCTAAAGGGGACTATGGCTACACCTTC
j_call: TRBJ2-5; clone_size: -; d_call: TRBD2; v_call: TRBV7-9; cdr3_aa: CASSKTSGGVETQYF; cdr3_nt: TGTGCCAGCAGCAAGACTAGCGGGGGCGTAGAGACCCAGTACTTC
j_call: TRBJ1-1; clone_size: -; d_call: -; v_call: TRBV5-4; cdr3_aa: CASSLGPTVEGNTEAFF; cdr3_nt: TGTGCCAGCAGCTTGGGTCCGACTGTGGAAGGGAACACTGAAGCTTTCTTT
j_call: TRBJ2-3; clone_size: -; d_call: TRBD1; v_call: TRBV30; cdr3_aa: CAWTDRGSTDTQYF; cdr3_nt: TGTGCCTGGACCGACAGGGGAAGCACAGATACGCAGTATTTT
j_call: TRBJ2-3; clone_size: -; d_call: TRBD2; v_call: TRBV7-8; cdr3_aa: CASSLELAGGTDTQYF; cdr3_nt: TGTGCCAGCAGCTTAGAACTAGCGGGGGGCACAGATACGCAGTATTTT
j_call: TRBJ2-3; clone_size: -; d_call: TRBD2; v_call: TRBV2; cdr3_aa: CASSPSGGSPDTQYF; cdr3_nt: TGTGCCAGCAGCCCTAGCGGGGGATCTCCAGATACGCAGTATTTT
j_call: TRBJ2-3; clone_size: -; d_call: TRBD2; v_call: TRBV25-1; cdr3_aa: CASSETSGGGTDTQYF; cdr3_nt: TGTGCCAGCAGTGAGACTAGCGGGGGAGGGACAGATACGCAGTATTTT
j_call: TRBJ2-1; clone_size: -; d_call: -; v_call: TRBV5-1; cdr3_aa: CASRGAGRNEQFF; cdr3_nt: TGCGCCAGCAGGGGGGCCGGCCGCAATGAGCAGTTCTTC
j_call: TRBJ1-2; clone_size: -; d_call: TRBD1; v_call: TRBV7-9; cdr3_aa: CASSSAQGPYGYTF; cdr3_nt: TGTGCCAGCAGCTCCGCACAGGGGCCCTATGGCTACACCTTC
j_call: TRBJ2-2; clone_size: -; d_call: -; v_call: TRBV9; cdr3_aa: CASSVAVVKLNTGELFF; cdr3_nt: TGTGCCAGCAGCGTAGCTGTGGTTAAGCTGAACACCGGGGAGCTGTTTTTT
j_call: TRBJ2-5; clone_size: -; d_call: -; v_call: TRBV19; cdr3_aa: CASSRPQGARETQYF; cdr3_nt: TGTGCCAGTAGCCGACCCCAAGGGGCGCGAGAGACCCAGTACTTC
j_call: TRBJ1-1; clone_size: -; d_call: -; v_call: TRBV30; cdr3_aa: CASNADRTEAFF; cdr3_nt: TGTGCCTCAAACGCGGACAGAACTGAAGCTTTCTTT
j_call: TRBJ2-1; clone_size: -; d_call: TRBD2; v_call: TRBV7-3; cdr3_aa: CASSPSGGARHNEQFF; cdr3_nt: TGTGCCAGCAGCCCTAGCGGGGGGGCCCGGCACAATGAGCAGTTCTTC
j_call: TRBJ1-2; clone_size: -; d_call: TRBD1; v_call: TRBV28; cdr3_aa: CASSWSGTVYGYTF; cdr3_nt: TGTGCCAGCAGTTGGTCCGGGACAGTCTATGGCTACACCTTC
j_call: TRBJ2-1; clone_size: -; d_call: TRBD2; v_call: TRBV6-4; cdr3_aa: CASSDSGSGVAEQFF; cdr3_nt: TGTGCCAGCAGTGACTCCGGGAGCGGGGTAGCTGAGCAGTTCTTC
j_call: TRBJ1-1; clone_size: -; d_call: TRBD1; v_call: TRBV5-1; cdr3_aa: CASSLAGGDTEAFF; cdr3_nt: TGCGCCAGCAGCTTGGCAGGGGGTGACACTGAAGCTTTCTTT
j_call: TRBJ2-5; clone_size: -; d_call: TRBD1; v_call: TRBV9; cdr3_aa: CASSLGQGGSQETQYF; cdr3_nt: TGTGCCAGCAGCCTCGGACAGGGAGGAAGCCAAGAGACCCAGTACTTC
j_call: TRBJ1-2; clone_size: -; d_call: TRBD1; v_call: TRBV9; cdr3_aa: CASSVELAGGRYGYTF; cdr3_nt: TGTGCCAGCAGCGTAGAGCTGGCAGGGGGCCGGTATGGCTACACCTTC
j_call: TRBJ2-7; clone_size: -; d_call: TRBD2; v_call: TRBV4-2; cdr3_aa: CASSLVAGATYEQYF; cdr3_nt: TGTGCCAGCAGCCTGGTAGCGGGCGCAACCTACGAGCAGTACTTC
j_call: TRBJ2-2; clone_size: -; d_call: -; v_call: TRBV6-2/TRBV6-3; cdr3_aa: CASSYRTVDTGELFF; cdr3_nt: TGTGCCAGCAGTTACCGGACAGTTGACACCGGGGAGCTGTTTTTT
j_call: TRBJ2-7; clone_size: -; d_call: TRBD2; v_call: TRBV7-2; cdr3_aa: CASSISGLPSYEQYF; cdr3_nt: TGTGCCAGCAGCATTTCGGGACTACCCTCCTACGAGCAGTACTTC
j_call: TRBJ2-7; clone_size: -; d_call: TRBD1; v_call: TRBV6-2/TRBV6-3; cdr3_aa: CASSQHKTGSDEQYF; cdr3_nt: TGTGCCAGCAGCCAACACAAGACAGGGTCCGACGAGCAGTACTTC
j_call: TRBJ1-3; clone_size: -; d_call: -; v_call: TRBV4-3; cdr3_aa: CASSYSTVSGNTIYF; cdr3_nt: TGCGCCAGCAGCTATTCGACAGTATCTGGAAACACCATATATTTT
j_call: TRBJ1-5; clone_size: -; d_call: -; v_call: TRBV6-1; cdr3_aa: CASSEMGANSNQPQHF; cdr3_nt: TGTGCCAGCAGTGAAATGGGGGCAAATAGCAATCAGCCCCAGCATTTT
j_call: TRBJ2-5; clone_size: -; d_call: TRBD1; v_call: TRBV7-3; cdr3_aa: CASSQGAVETQYF; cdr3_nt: TGTGCCAGCAGTCAGGGGGCAGTGGAGACCCAGTACTTC
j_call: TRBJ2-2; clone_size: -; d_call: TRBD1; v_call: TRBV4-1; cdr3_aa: CASSHPDRVNTGELFF; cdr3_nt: TGCGCCAGCAGCCACCCGGACAGGGTGAACACCGGGGAGCTGTTTTTT
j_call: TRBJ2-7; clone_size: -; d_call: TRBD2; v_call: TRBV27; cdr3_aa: CASQPGGSYEQYF; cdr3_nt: TGTGCCAGCCAACCGGGGGGGTCCTACGAGCAGTACTTC